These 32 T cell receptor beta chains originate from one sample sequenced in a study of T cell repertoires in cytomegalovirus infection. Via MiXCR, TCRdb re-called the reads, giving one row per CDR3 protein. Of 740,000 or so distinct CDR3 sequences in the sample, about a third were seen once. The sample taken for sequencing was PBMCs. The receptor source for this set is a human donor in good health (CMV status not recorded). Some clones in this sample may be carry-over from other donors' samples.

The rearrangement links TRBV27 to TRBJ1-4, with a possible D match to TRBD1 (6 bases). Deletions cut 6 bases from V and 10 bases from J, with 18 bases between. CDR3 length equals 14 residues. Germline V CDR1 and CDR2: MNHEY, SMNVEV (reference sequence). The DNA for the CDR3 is TGTGCCAGCAGCTTAACAGGGATGGAAAGAAAACTGTTTTTT. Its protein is CASSLTGMERKLFF.

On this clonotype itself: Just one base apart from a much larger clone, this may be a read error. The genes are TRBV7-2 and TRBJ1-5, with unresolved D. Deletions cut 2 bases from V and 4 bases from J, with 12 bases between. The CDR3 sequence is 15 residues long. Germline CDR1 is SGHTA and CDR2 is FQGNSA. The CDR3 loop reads CASSLLPVPNQPQHF. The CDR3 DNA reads TGTGCCAGCAGCTTATTACCAGTGCCTAATCAGCCCCAGCATTTT.

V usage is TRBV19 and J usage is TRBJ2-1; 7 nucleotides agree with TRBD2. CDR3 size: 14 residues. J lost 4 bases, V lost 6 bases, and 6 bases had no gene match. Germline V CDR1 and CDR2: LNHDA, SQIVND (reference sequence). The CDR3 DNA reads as TGTGCCAGTAGGAGCGGGACCTTTTACAATGAGCAGTTCTTC. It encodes CASRSGTFYNEQFF.

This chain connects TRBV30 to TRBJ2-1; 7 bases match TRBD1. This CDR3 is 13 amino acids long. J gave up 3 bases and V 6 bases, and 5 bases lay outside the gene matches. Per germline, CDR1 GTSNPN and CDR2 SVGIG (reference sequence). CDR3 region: CACAQGNYNEQFF. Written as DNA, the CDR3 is TGTGCCTGTGCACAGGGGAACTACAATGAGCAGTTCTTC.

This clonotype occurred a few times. CDR3 residues: CASSGPNSYEQYF. In DNA form, the CDR3 reads TGTGCCAGCAGTGGGCCTAACTCCTACGAGCAGTACTTC. The rearrangement joins TRBV6-1 to TRBJ2-7; D remains unclear. The CDR3 sequence is 13 residues long. V was trimmed by 4 bases and J by 0 bases, leaving 7 bases between them. CDR1 and CDR2 (germline): MNHNS, SASEGT.

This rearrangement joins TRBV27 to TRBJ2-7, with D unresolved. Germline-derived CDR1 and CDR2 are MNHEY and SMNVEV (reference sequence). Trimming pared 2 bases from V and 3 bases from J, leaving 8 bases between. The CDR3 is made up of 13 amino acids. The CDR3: CASSLRENYEQYF. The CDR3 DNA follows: TGTGCCAGCAGTTTAAGGGAAAACTACGAGCAGTACTTC.

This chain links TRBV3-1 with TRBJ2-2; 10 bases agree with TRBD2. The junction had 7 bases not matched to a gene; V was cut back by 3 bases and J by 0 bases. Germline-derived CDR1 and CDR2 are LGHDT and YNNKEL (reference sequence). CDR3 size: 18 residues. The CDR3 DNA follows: TGTGCCAGCAGCCAGCTCGGACTAGCGGAGCCGAACACCGGGGAGCTGTTTTTT. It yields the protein CASSQLGLAEPNTGELFF.

CDR3 bases: TGTGCCAGTAGTGTCCCCGCGGGAAAAGCTTTCTTT. As protein: CASSVPAGKAFF. J is TRBJ1-1 and V is TRBV19; D gene ambiguous. The CDR3 has 12 residues. V was shortened by 5 bases and J by 9 bases, with 13 bases between the two germline ends. CDR1 and CDR2 (germline): LNHDA, SQIVND (reference sequence). Based on the CDR3 plus reference TRBV19 and TRBJ1-1, the full variable domain is DGGITQSPKYLFRKEGQNVTLSCEQNLNHDAMYWYRQDPGQGLRLIYYSQIVNDFQKGDIAEGYSVSREKKESFPLTVTSAQKNPTAFYLCASSVPAGKAFFGQGTRLTVV.

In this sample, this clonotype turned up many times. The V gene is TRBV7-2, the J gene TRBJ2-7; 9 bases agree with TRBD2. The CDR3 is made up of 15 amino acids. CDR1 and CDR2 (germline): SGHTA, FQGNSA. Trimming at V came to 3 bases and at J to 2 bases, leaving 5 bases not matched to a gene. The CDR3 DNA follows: TGTGCCAGCAGCTTGGCTGGCGGGAGGGCCTACGAGCAGTACTTC. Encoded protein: CASSLAGGRAYEQYF.

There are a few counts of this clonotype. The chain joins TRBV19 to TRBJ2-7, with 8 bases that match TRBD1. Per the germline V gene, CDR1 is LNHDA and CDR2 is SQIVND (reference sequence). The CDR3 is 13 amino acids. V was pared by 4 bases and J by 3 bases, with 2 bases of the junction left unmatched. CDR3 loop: CASSNDRGYEQYF. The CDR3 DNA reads TGTGCCAGTAGTAACGACAGGGGCTACGAGCAGTACTTC. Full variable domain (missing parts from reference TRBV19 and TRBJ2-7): DGGITQSPKYLFRKEGQNVTLSCEQNLNHDAMYWYRQDPGQGLRLIYYSQIVNDFQKGDIAEGYSVSREKKESFPLTVTSAQKNPTAFYLCASSNDRGYEQYFGPGTRLTVT.

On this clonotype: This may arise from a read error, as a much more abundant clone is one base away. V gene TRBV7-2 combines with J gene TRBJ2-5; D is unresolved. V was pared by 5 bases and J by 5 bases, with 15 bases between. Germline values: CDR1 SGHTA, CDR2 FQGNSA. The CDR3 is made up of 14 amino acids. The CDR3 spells CASSPSPRWETQYF. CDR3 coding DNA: TGTGCCAGCAGCCCCTCTCCTCGGTGGGAGACCCAGTACTTC.

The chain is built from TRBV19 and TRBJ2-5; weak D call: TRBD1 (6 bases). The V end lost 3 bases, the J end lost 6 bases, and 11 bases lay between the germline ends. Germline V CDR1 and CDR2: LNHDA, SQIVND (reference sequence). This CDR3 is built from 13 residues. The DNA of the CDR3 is TGTGCCAGTAGTATCGGACAGTCGCAGACCCAGTACTTC. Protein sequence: CASSIGQSQTQYF.

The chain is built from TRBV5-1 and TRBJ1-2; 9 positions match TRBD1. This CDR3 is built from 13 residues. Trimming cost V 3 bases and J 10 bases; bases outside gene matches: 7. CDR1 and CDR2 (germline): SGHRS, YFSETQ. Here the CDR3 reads CASSSDRGAAYTF. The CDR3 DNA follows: TGCGCCAGCAGCTCGGACAGGGGTGCGGCCTACACCTTC.

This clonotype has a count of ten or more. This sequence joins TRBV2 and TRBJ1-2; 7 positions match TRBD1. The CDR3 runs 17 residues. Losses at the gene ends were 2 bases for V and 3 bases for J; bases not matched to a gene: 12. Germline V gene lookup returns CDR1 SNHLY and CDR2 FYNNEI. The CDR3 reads CASSEWRGQYHHYGYTF. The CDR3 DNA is TGTGCCAGCAGTGAATGGAGGGGACAGTACCACCACTATGGCTACACCTTC.

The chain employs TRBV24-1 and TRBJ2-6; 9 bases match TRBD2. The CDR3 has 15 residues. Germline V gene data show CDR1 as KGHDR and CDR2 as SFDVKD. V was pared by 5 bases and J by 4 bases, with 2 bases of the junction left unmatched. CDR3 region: CATSGGGDGANVLTF. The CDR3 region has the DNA TGTGCCACCAGTGGCGGGGGGGACGGGGCCAACGTCCTGACTTTC.

The CDR3 DNA follows: TGCAGCGTTGAACCCCAGGTCGGAGAGCAGTACTTC. Protein sequence: CSVEPQVGEQYF. The chain uses TRBV29-1 and TRBJ2-7; D gene ambiguous. CDR3 length: 12 amino acids. Germline-derived CDR1 and CDR2 are SQVTM and ANQGSEA. With 2 bases removed from V and 7 bases from J, the gap between germline ends came to 12 bases.

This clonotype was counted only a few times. The CDR3 DNA reads TGTGCCAGCAGCCTCCGGGACAGGGAAGCAGTGCAGTACTTC. Its protein product is CASSLRDREAVQYF. The rearrangement uses TRBV7-6 and TRBJ2-7, with TRBD1 identical over 9 bases. The V gene end was trimmed by 5 bases and the J gene end by 9 bases; junction bases not matched to a gene: 11. CDR1 and CDR2 (germline): SGHVS, FNYEAQ. CDR3 length: 14 residues.

The CDR3 sequence: CATSGPLTGVGELFF. As DNA, the CDR3 is TGTGCCACCAGCGGACCTCTGACAGGGGTCGGGGAGCTGTTTTTT. V and J are TRBV15 and TRBJ2-2, with TRBD1 matching over 8 bases. Germline V gene lookup returns CDR1 LNHNV and CDR2 YYDKDF (reference sequence). This CDR3 has 15 amino acids. J lost 7 bases, V lost 5 bases, and 9 bases had no gene match.

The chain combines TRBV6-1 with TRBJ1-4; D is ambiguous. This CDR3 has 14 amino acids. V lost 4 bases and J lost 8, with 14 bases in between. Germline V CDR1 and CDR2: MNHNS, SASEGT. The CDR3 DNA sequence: TGTGCCAGCAGTGCCTTATTGGGGAACGAAAAACTGTTTTTT. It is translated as CASSALLGNEKLFF.

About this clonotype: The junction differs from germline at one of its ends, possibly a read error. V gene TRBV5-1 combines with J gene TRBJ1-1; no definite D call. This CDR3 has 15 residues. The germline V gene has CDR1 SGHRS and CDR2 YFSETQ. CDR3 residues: CPSSLERQPNTEAFF. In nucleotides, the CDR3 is TGCCCCAGCAGCTTGGAACGGCAACCGAACACTGAAGCTTTCTTT.

CDR3 sequence reads: CASSGMGRIEAFF. In nucleotides, the CDR3 is TGTGCCAGCAGCGGAATGGGGAGAATTGAAGCTTTCTTT. The genes are TRBV25-1 and TRBJ1-1; no definite D call. The CDR3 consists of 13 residues. Germline V gene data show CDR1 as MGHDK and CDR2 as SYGVNS. V was pared by 6 bases and J by 7 bases, with 15 bases between.

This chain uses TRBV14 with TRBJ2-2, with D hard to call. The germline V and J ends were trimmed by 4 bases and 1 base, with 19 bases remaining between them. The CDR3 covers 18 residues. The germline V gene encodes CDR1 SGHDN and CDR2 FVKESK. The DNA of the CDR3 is TGTGCCAGCAGCCCTGGTTTTGAGGCCACGGTGAACACCGGGGAGCTGTTTTTT. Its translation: CASSPGFEATVNTGELFF.

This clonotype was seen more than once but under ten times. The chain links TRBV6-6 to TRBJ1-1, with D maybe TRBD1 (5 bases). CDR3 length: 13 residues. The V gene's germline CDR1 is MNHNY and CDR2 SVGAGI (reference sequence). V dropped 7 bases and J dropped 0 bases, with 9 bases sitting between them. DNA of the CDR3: TGTGCCAGCAATCAGGGCTTGAACACTGAAGCTTTCTTT. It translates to CASNQGLNTEAFF.

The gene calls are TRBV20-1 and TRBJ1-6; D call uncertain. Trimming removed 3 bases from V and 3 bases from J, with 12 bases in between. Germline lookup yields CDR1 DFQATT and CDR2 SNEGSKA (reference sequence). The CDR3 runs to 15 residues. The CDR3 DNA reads TGCAGTGCTAGGGTCGCGGAGGGCTATAATTCACCCCTCCACTTT. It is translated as CSARVAEGYNSPLHF.

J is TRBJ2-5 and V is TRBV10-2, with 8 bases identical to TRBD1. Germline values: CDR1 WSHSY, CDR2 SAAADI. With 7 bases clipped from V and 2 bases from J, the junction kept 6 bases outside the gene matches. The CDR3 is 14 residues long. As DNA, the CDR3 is TGCGCCAGCAATAACCGGGACAGGCAAGAGACCCAGTACTTC. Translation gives CASNNRDRQETQYF.

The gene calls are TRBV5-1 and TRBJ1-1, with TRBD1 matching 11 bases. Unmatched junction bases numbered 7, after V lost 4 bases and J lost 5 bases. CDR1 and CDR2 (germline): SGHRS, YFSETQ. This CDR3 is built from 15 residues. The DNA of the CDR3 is TGCGCCAGCAGCACCGGACAGGGGGCGCAGACTGAAGCTTTCTTT. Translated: CASSTGQGAQTEAFF.

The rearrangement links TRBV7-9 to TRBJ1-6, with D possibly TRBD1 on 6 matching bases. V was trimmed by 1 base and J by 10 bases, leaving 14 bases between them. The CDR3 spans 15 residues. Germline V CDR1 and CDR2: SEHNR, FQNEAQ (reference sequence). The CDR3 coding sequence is TGTGCCAGCAGCTTAGAAGGGGGGCCGGAATCACCCCTCCACTTT. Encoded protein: CASSLEGGPESPLHF.

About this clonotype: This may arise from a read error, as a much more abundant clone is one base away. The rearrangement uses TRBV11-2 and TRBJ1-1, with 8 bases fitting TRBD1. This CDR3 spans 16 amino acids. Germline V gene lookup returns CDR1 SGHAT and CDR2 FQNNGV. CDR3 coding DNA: TGTGCCAGCAGCCCCCGGCGGACAGGGCTGAACACTGTAGCTTTCTTT. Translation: CASSPRRTGLNTVAFF. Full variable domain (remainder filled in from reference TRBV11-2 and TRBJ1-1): EAGVAQSPRYKIIEKRQSVAFWCNPISGHATLYWYQQILGQGPKLLIQFQNNGVVDDSQLPKDRFSAERLKGVDSTLKIQPAKLEDSAVYLCASSPRRTGLNTVAFFGQGTRLTVV.

Here the CDR3 reads CASSMTGGIGQPQHF. CDR3 bases: TGTGCCAGTAGTATGACAGGGGGAATTGGACAGCCCCAGCATTTT. V gene TRBV19 combines with J gene TRBJ1-5; 9 nucleotides match TRBD1. The CDR3 runs 15 residues. The germline CDR1 and CDR2 sequences are LNHDA and SQIVND (reference sequence). Unmatched junction bases numbered 7, after V lost 3 bases and J lost 7 bases.

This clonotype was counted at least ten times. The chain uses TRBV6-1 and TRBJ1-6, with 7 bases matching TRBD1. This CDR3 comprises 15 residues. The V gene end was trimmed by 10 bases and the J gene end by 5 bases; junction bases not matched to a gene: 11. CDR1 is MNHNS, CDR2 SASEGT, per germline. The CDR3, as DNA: TGTGCCACCCGACAGGGAGCGGATAATAATTCACCCCTCCACTTT. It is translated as CATRQGADNNSPLHF.

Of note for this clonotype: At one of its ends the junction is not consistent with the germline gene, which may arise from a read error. The CDR3: CASKTGSGANVLNF. The CDR3 DNA reads TGTGCCAGCAAGACAGGGTCCGGGGCCAACGTCCTGAATTTC. The V and J genes are TRBV28 and TRBJ2-6, with TRBD1 identical over 7 bases. The CDR3 is 14 amino acids. CDR1 MDHEN and CDR2 SYDVKM come from the germline V gene. The whole variable domain, filled in from reference TRBV28 and TRBJ2-6, reads DVKVTQSSRYLVKRTGEKVFLECVQDMDHENMFWYRQDPGLGLRLIYFSYDVKMKEKGDIPEGYSVSREKKERFSLILESASTNQTSMYLCASKTGSGANVLNFGAGSRLTVL.

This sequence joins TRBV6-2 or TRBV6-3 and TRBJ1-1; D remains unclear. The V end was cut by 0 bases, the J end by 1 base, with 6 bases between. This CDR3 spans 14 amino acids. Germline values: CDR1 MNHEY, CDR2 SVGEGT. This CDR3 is CASSYSAGNTEAFF. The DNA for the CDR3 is TGTGCCAGCAGTTACTCGGCGGGGAACACTGAAGCTTTCTTT.